This TCR beta chain was recovered during a study of blood T cell repertoires in COVID-19 (dated by TCRdb to 2018 to 2020). Broadly, across the study: The collaborator samples originated in the United States, Italy and Spain and spanned the acute and convalescent phases of COVID-19. The dataset comprised deeply sampled blood TCRbeta repertoires from subjects exposed to, actively infected with, or recovered from COVID-19. The material from the prospective study consisted of cDNA or gDNA derived from T cells, B-cell-depleted T cells, or PBMCs. The samples were drawn from the first 160 participants of the ongoing ImmuneRACE study and from 950 to 1,500 subjects provided by 6 global collaborators. Where available, HLA class I and class II types were taken from metadata supplied by the sample provider and were not determined by assay-based typing. A de-identified subject ID, COVID-19 status, age in years and sex were almost always included in the sample metadata. The repertoires were made available in a free public database intended to serve as a resource for research on the immune response to SARS-CoV-2. The full study reports these points: Clinical and demographic metadata were provided uncurated, with the amount varying by source and participant.

This clone was counted only a few times. Its antigen is unknown. No base quality values were provided; no much bigger clone lies one nucleotide off. Reading the germline V gene (reference sequence) gives CDR1 SEHNR and CDR2 FQNEAQ. The germline V and J ends show losses of 8 bases and 1 base respectively, and no gene match explains 8 bases of the junction. Reading from cysteine to phenylalanine, the CDR3 counts 15 amino acids. The read is trimmed to its CDR3 DNA, 45 bases read in frame from base 1. TCRbeta CDR3 regions were amplified from genomic DNA using the immunoSEQ Assay, a bias-controlled multiplex PCR. Per the authors' processing: Within the assay, amplification of reference gene primers was used to estimate how many nucleated cells each sample contained. To quantify the absolute abundance of each unique TCRbeta CDR3 rearrangement, sequence reads were collapsed and filtered. Productive Simpson clonality was computed per sample as the square root of Simpson's diversity index over productive rearrangements. In TCRdb, the immuneACCESS table is reduced to in-frame sequences with V and J assigned. These tables do not hold every clone; where another copy was compared, an unresolved V gene accounts for under half, and the others remain unexplained. The DNA gave D and trimming, while V, J and clone size come from that table. Here the sample has about 140,000 clones; 85% to 90% occur a single time. Of the sample, 11% falls within the top ten clones.

Whole blood was collected in K2EDTA tubes by collaborating institutions according to the institutions' own protocols. For TCRbeta analysis, collaborators shipped samples as frozen whole blood, isolated PBMCs, or DNA extracted from either of those sample types. This receptor was identified in a woman older than 75 with acute or convalescent COVID-19. Source material: peripheral blood. The chain is assembled from TRBV7-9 and TRBJ1-3, with 7 central nucleotides matching TRBD1. The CDR3 protein sequence reads: CASGKGAASGNTIYF. The DNA is as follows: TGTGCCAGCGGGAAGGGGGCAGCATCTGGAAACACCATATATTTT.